This TCR beta chain was captured by sequencing in a study of CD8+CD57+ T cells in acquired aplastic anemia. Across the study: Recorded DNA amounts for sorted CD4+ and CD8+ cells had an average of approximately 3 ug.

CDR1 and CDR2 (germline): ENHRY, SYGVKD. The CDR3 consists of 14 residues. V was pared by 6 bases and J by 6 bases, with 9 bases of the junction left unmatched. Genomic DNA served as template for TCR beta VDJ and CDR3 profiling. Each CDR3 protein gets one entry after TCRdb re-called the reads with MiXCR. The data contain tens of thousands of distinct CDR3 sequences, less than 65% of them singletons. This clonotype appeared a single time. A much bigger clone sits one base away, suggesting this may be a read error. This chain joins TRBV10-3 and TRBJ1-2; 8 bases are a match to TRBD1. The sample comprised sorted CD4+, CD8+, or CD8+CD57+ T cells (not recorded which) from PBMCs. The TCR originated in a human donor in good health, serving as a control. CDR3 region: CAIRQTGDKNGYTF. DNA for the CDR3: TGTGCCATCAGACAGACAGGGGACAAGAATGGCTACACCTTC.